This TCR beta chain stems from a study of T cell responses to AZD1222 COVID-19 vaccine. Repertoires were generated with immunoSEQ multiplex PCR, while TCRdb's copy carries only in-frame clones and drops some. Of about 76,000 clones in the sample, over 75% are singletons; the top ten hold 11%. The study's findings and limits: Clonal diversity may have been underestimated in mostly white British donors. Reportedly, close to half of spike-specific TCRs are directed against unmutated variant regions.

Points on this clone: Its antigen is not known.

The sequences come from peripheral blood, collected on day 0 of AZD1222 vaccination. The TCR was taken from an adult in good health.

Here the CDR3 reads CASSFQGQSSGNTIYF. The CDR3, as DNA: TGCGCCAGCAGCTTCCAGGGCCAAAGCTCTGGAAACACCATATATTTT. The chain couples TRBV5-1 to TRBJ1-3, with TRBD1 as a possible D gene (5 bases). V lost 2 bases to trimming and J lost 0 bases, with 12 bases between them. Germline values: CDR1 SGHRS, CDR2 YFSETQ. This CDR3 spans 16 amino acids.